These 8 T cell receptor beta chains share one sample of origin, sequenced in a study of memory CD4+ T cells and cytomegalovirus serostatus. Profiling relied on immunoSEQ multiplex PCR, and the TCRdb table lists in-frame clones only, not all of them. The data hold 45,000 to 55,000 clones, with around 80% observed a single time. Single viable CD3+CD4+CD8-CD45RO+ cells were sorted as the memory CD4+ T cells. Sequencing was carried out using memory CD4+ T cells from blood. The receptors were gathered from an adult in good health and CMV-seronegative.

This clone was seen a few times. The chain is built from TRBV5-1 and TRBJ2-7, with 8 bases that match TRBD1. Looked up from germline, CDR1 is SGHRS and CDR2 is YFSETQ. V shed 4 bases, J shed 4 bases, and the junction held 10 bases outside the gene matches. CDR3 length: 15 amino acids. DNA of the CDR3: TGCGCCAGCAGCCTCGGACAGGGAATCGCGTACGAGCAGTACTTC. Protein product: CASSLGQGIAYEQYF.

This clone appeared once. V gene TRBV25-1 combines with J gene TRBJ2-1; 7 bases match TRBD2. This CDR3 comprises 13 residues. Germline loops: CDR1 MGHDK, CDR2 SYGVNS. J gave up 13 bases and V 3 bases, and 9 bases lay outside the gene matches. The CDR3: CASSDGGRPRQFF. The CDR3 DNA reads TGTGCCAGCAGTGATGGCGGGAGACCGAGACAGTTCTTC.

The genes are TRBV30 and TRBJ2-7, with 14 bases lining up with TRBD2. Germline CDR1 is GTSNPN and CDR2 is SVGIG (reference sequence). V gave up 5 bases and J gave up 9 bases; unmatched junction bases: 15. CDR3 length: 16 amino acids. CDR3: CAWQGARGLAGDGQYF. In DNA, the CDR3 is TGTGCCTGGCAGGGGGCGCGGGGACTAGCGGGAGACGGGCAGTACTTC.

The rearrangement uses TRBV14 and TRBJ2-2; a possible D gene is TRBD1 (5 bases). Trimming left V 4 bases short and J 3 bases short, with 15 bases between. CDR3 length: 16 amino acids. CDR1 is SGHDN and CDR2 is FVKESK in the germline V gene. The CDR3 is CASSPLGRADTGELFF. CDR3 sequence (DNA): TGTGCCAGCAGCCCCTTAGGCAGGGCGGACACCGGGGAGCTGTTTTTT.

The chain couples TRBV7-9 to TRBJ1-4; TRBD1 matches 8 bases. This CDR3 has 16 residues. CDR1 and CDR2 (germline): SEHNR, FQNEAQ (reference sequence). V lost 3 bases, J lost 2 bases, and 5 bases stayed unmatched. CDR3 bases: TGTGCCAGCAGCTTCACAGGGGGGAAGACTAATGAAAAACTGTTTTTT. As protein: CASSFTGGKTNEKLFF. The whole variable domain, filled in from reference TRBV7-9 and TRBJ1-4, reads DTGVSQNPRHKITKRGQNVTFRCDPISEHNRLYWYRQTLGQGPEFLTYFQNEAQLEKSRLLSDRFSAERPKGSFSTLEIQRTEQGDSAMYLCASSFTGGKTNEKLFFGSGTQLSVL.

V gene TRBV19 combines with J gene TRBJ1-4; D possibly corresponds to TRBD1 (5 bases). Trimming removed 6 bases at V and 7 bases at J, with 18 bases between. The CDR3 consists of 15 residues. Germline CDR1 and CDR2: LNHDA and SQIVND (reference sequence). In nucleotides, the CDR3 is TGTGCCAGTAGGGTTCGAGGAGGGGTCGGTGAAAAACTGTTTTTT. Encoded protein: CASRVRGGVGEKLFF.

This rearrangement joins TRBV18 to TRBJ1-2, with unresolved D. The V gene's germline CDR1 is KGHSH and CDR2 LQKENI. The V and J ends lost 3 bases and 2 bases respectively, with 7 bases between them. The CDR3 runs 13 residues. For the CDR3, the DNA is TGTGCCAGCTCACCCTCTAACAACTATGGCTACACCTTC. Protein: CASSPSNNYGYTF.

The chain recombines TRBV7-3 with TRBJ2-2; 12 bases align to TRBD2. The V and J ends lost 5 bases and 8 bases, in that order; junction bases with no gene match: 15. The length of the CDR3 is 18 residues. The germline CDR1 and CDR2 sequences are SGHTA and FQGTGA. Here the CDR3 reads CASSRGLAGSAGTGELFF. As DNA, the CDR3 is TGTGCCAGCAGCCGGGGACTAGCGGGCTCTGCGGGAACGGGGGAGCTGTTTTTT.